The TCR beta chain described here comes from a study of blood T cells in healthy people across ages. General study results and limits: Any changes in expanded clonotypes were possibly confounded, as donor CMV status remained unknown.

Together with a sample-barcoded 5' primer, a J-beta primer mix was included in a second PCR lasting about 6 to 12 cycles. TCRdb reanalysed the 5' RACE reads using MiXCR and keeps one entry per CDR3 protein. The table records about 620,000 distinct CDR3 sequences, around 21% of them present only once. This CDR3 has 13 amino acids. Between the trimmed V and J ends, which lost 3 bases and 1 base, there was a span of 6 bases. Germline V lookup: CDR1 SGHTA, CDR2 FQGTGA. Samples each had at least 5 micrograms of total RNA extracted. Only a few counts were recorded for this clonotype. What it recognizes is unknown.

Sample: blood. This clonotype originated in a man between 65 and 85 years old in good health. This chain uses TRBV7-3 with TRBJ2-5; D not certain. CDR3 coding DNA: TGTGCCAGCAGCTTCCAACCCCAAGAGACCCAGTACTTC. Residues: CASSFQPQETQYF.